This passage covers 4 T cell receptor beta chains from one sample sequenced in a study of fetal regulatory T cell absence and autoimmunity. The protocol was immunoSEQ multiplex PCR, while the TCRdb copy is restricted to in-frame clones and leaves out a portion. The data show around 45,000 clones, just under 85% seen once. Sequences were obtained from cord blood. Receptors were obtained from a newborn boy with IPEX syndrome.

This clone has only a few counts. The CDR3 region has the DNA TGCGCCAGCAGCCGGTGGGGGGCCCTCTATGGCTACACCTTC. It translates to CASSRWGALYGYTF. The chain joins TRBV5-1 to TRBJ1-2; TRBD1 might be the D (6 bases). Germline lookup yields CDR1 SGHRS and CDR2 YFSETQ. V gave up 4 bases and J gave up 4 bases, with 14 bases separating them. The CDR3 length is 14 residues.

The V call is TRBV5-1, the J call TRBJ1-3; D is possibly TRBD1 (5 bases). V shed 2 bases and J shed 4 bases, with 10 bases lying between them. The CDR3 has 14 residues. Germline loops: CDR1 SGHRS, CDR2 YFSETQ. The CDR3 region is CASSFLGEGNTIYF. The CDR3 coding sequence is TGCGCCAGCAGCTTCCTGGGGGAAGGAAACACCATATATTTT.

This clone came up a few times. The genes are TRBV19 and TRBJ2-7, with D maybe TRBD2 (6 bases). Trimming stripped 1 base from V and 3 bases from J, with 10 bases between. Germline loops: CDR1 LNHDA, CDR2 SQIVND (reference sequence). The CDR3 is 14 residues long. The DNA for the CDR3 is TGTGCCAGTAGTATAGGACTAGGGATCTACGAGCAGTACTTC. Amino acid sequence: CASSIGLGIYEQYF.

This rearrangement joins TRBV5-6 to TRBJ2-7; D unclear. V gave up 0 bases and J gave up 1 base, with 5 bases separating them. The V gene's germline CDR1 is SGHDT and CDR2 YYEEEE. CDR3 length: 13 residues. The CDR3 DNA is TGTGCCAGCAGCTTGGGGGTATCCTACGAGCAGTACTTC. The encoded protein is CASSLGVSYEQYF.